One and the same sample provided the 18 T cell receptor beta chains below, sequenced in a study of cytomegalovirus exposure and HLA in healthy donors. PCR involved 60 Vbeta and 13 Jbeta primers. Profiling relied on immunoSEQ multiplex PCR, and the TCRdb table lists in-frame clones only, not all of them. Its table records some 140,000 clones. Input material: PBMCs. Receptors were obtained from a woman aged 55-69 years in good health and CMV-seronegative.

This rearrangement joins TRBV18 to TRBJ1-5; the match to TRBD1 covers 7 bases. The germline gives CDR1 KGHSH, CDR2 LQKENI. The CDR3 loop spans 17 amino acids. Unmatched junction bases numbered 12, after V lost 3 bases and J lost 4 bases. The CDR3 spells CASSPTTGGTVNQPQHF. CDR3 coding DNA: TGTGCCAGCTCACCTACAACGGGCGGGACAGTAAATCAGCCCCAGCATTTT.

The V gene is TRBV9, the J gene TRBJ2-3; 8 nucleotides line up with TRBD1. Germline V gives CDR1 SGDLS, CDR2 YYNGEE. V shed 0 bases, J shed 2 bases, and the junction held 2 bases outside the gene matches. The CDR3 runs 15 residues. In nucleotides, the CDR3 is TGTGCCAGCAGCGTAGGGACAGGGCCCACAGATACGCAGTATTTT. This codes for CASSVGTGPTDTQYF.

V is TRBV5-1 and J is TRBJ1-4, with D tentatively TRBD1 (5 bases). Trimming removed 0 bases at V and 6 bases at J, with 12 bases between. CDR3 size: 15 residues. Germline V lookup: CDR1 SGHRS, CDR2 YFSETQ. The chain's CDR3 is CASSLASGIDEKLFF. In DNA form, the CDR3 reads TGCGCCAGCAGCTTGGCGTCAGGGATAGATGAAAAACTGTTTTTT.

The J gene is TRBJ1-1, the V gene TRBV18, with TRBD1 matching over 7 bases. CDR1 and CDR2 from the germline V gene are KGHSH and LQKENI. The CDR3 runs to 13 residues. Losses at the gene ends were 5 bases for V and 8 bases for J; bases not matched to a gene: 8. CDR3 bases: TGTGCCAGCTCAGCAACCGGGACAGCCGAAGCTTTCTTT. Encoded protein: CASSATGTAEAFF.

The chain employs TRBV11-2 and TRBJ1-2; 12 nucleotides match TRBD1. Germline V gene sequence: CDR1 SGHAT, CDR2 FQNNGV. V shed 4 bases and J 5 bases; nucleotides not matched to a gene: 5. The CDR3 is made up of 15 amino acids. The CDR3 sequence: CASSYGTGGAYGYTF. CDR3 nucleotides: TGTGCCAGCAGCTACGGGACAGGGGGCGCATATGGCTACACCTTC.

The CDR3 DNA reads as TGTGCCAGCTCACCTAATGACAGGGGGGAGGAGTATTTT. Residues: CASSPNDRGEEYF. This chain joins TRBV18 and TRBJ2-3, with 9 bases that match TRBD1. Per germline, CDR1 KGHSH and CDR2 LQKENI. Trimming removed 3 bases from V and 13 bases from J; junction bases left unmatched: 8. The CDR3 contains 13 residues. Full variable domain (missing parts from reference TRBV18 and TRBJ2-3): NAGVMQNPRHLVRRRGQEARLRCSPMKGHSHVYWYRQLPEEGLKFMVYLQKENIIDESGMPKERFSAEFPKEGPSILRIQQVVRGDSAAYFCASSPNDRGEEYFGPGTRLTVL.

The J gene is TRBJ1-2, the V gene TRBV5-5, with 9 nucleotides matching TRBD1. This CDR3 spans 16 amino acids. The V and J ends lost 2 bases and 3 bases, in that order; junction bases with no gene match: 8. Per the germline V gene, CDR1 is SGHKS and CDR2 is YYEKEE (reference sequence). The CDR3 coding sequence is TGTGCCAGCAGCTTCCCCGGGACAGGGCAGGACTATGGCTACACCTTC. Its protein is CASSFPGTGQDYGYTF.

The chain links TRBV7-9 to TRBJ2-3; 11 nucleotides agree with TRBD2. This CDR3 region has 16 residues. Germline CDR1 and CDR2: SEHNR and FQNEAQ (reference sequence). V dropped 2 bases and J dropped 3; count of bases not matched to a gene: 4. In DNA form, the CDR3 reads TGTGCCAGCAGCTTAAATAGCGGGAGGGTTACAGATACGCAGTATTTT. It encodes CASSLNSGRVTDTQYF. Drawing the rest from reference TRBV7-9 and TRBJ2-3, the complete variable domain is DTGVSQNPRHKITKRGQNVTFRCDPISEHNRLYWYRQTLGQGPEFLTYFQNEAQLEKSRLLSDRFSAERPKGSFSTLEIQRTEQGDSAMYLCASSLNSGRVTDTQYFGPGTRLTVL.

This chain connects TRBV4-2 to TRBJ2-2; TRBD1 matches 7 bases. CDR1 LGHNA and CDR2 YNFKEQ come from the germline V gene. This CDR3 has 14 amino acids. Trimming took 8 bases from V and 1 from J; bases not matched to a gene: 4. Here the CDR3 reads CASLGQLNTGELFF. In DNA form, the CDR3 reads TGTGCCAGCTTGGGACAGCTGAACACCGGGGAGCTGTTTTTT.

Here the CDR3 DNA reads TGTGCCAGCAAGACTAGCGGAACCTACAATGAGCAGTTCTTC. This sequence encodes CASKTSGTYNEQFF. This sequence joins TRBV5-8 and TRBJ2-1; 9 bases are a match to TRBD2. The germline V gene encodes CDR1 SGHTS and CDR2 YDEGEE. CDR3 size: 14 residues. J gave up 2 bases and V 6 bases, and 3 bases lay outside the gene matches.

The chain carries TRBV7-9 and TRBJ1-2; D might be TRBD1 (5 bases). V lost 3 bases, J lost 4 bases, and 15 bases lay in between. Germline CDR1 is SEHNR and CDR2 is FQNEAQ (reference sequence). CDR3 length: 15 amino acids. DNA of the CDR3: TGTGCCAGCAGCTTTTATGACAGAACCATCTATGGCTACACCTTC. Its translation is CASSFYDRTIYGYTF. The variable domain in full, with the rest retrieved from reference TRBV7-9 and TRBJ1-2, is DTGVSQNPRHKITKRGQNVTFRCDPISEHNRLYWYRQTLGQGPEFLTYFQNEAQLEKSRLLSDRFSAERPKGSFSTLEIQRTEQGDSAMYLCASSFYDRTIYGYTFGSGTRLTVV.

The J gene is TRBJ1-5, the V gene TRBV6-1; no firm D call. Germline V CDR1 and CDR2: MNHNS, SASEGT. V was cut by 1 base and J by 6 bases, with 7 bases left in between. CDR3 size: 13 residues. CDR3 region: CASSEDGTQPQHF. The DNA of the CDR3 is TGTGCCAGCAGTGAAGACGGTACTCAGCCCCAGCATTTT.

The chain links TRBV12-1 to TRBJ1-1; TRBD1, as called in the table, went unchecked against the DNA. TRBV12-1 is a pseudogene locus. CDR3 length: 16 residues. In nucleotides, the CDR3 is TGTGCCAGCAGCTTTTTTCGTCACAGGCTGGACACTGAAGCTTTCTTT. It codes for CASSFFRHRLDTEAFF.

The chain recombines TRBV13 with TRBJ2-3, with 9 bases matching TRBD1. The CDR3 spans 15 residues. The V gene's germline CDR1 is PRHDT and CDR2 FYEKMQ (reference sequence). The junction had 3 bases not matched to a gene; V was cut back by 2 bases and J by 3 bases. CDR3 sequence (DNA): TGTGCCAGCAGCTTATCACAGGGGGCAACAGATACGCAGTATTTT. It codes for CASSLSQGATDTQYF.

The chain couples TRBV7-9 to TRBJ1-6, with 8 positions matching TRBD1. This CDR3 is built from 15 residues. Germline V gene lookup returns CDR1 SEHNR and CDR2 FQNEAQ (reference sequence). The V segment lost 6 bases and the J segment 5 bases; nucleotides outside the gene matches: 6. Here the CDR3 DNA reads TGTGCCAGCAGTCGGACAGGGTTGGATAATTCACCCCTCCACTTT. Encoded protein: CASSRTGLDNSPLHF.

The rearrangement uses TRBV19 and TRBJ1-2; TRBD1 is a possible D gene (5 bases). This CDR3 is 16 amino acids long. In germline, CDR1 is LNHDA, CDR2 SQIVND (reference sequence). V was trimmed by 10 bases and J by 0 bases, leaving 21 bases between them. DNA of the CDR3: TGTGCCACCGTCCAAGATCGGGGGAGGTCTAACTATGGCTACACCTTC. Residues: CATVQDRGRSNYGYTF. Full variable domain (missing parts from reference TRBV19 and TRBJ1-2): DGGITQSPKYLFRKEGQNVTLSCEQNLNHDAMYWYRQDPGQGLRLIYYSQIVNDFQKGDIAEGYSVSREKKESFPLTVTSAQKNPTAFYLCATVQDRGRSNYGYTFGSGTRLTVV.

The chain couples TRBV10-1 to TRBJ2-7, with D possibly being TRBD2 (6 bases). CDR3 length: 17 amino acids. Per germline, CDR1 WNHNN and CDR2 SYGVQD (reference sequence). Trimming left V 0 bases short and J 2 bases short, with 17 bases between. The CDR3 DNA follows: TGCGCCAGCAGTGAGTCGATGGTGGGGGGACGAACCTACGAGCAGTACTTC. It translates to CASSESMVGGRTYEQYF.

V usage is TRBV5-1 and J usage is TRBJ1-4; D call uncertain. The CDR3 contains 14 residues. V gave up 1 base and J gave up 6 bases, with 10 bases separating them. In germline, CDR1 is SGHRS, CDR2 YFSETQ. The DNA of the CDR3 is TGCGCCAGCAGCTTGAACACCGACTATGAAAAACTGTTTTTT. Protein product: CASSLNTDYEKLFF.